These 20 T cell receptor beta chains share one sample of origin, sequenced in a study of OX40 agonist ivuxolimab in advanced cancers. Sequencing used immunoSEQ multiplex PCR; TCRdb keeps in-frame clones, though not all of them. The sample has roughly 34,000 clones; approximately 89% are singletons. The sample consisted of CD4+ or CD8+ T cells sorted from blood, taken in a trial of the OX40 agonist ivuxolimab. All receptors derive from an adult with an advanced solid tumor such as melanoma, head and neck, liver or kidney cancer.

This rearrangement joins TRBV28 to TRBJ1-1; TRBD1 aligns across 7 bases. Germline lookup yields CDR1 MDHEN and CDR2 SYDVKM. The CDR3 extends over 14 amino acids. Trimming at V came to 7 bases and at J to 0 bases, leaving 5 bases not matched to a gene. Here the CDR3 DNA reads TGTGCCAGCATCGGGACAGCCTTGAACACTGAAGCTTTCTTT. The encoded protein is CASIGTALNTEAFF.

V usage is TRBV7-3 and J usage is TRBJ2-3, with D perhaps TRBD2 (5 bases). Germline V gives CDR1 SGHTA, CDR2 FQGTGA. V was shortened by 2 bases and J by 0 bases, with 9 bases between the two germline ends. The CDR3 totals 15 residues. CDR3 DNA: TGTGCCAGCAGCTTACTTTCTAGCAGCACAGATACGCAGTATTTT. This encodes CASSLLSSSTDTQYF. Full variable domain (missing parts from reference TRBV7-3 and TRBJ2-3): GAGVSQTPSNKVTEKGKYVELRCDPISGHTALYWYRQSLGQGPEFLIYFQGTGAADDSGLPNDRFFAVRPEGSVSTLKIQRTERGDSAVYLCASSLLSSSTDTQYFGPGTRLTVL.

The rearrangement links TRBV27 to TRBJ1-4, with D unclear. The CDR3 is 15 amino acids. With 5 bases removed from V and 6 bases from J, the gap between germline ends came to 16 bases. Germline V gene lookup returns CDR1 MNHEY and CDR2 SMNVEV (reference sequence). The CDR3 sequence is CASSPLTGHHEKLFF. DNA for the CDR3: TGTGCCAGCAGTCCTCTCACCGGGCACCATGAAAAACTGTTTTTT. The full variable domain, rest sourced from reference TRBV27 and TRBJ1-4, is EAQVTQNPRYLITVTGKKLTVTCSQNMNHEYMSWYRQDPGLGLRQIYYSMNVEVTDKGDVPEGYKVSRKEKRNFPLILESPSPNQTSLYFCASSPLTGHHEKLFFGSGTQLSVL.

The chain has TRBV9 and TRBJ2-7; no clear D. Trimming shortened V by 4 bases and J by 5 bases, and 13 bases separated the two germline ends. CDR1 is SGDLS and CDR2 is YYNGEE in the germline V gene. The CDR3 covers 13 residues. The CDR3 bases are TGTGCCAGCAGCACGGGTCTCCAGGACGAGCAGTACTTC. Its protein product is CASSTGLQDEQYF.

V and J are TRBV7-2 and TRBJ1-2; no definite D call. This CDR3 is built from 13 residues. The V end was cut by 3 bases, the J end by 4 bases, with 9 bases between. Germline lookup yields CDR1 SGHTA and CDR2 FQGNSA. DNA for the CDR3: TGTGCCAGCAGCTTGCAGGCTAGCTATGGCTACACCTTC. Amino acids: CASSLQASYGYTF.

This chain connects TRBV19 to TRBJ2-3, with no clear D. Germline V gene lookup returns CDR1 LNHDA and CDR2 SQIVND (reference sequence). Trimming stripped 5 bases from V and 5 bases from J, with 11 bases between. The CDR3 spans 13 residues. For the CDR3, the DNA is TGTGCCAGTAGTCGAACAAGTGAAGATACGCAGTATTTT. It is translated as CASSRTSEDTQYF.

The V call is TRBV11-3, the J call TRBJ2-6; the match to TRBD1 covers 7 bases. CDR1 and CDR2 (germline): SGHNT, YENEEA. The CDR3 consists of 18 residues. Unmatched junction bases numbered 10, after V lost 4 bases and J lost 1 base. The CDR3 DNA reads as TGTGCCAGCAGCTCTTTGGACAGGTGGAAGTCTGGGGCCAACGTCCTGACTTTC. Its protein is CASSSLDRWKSGANVLTF.

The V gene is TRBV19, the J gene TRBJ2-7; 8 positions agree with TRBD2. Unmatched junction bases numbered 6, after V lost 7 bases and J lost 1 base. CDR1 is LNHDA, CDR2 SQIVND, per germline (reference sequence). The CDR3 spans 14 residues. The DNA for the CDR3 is TGTGCCAGTAAGCGGGGGTTAAGTTCCTACGAGCAGTACTTC. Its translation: CASKRGLSSYEQYF.

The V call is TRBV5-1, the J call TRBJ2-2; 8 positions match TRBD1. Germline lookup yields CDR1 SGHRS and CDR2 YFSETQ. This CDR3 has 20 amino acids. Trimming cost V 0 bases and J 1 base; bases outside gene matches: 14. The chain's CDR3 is CASSLERTGLTGVNTGELFF. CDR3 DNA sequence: TGCGCCAGCAGCTTGGAGAGGACAGGGCTGACGGGAGTGAACACCGGGGAGCTGTTTTTT. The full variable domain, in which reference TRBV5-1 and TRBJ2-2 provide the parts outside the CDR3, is KAGVTQTPRYLIKTRGQQVTLSCSPISGHRSVSWYQQTPGQGLQFLFEYFSETQRNKGNFPGRFSGRQFSNSRSEMNVSTLELGDSALYLCASSLERTGLTGVNTGELFFGEGSRLTVL.

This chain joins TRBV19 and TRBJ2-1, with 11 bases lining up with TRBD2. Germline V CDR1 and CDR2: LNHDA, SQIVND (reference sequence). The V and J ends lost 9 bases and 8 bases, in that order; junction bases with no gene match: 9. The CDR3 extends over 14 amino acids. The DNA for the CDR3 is TGTGCCAGCAAACTAGCGGGAGTTTCGTATGAGCAGTTCTTC. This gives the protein CASKLAGVSYEQFF.

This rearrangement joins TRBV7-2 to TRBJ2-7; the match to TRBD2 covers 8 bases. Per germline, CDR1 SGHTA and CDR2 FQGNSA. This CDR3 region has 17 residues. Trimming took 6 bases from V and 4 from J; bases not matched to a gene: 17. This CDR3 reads CASRLSSFRAGVYEQYF. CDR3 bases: TGTGCCAGCAGGCTTAGTTCCTTTCGAGCGGGAGTATACGAGCAGTACTTC.

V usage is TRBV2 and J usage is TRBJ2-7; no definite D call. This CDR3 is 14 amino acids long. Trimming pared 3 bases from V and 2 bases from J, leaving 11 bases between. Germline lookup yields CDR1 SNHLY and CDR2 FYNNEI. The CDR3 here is CASSELTGPYEQYF. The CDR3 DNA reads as TGTGCCAGCAGTGAGTTGACGGGCCCCTACGAGCAGTACTTC.

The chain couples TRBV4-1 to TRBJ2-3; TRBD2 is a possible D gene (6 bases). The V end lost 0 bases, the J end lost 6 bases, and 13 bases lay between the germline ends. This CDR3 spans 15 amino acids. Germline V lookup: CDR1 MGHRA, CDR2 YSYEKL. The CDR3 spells CASSQDFAGSDTQYF. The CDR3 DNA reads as TGCGCCAGCAGCCAAGATTTCGCGGGGTCGGATACGCAGTATTTT.

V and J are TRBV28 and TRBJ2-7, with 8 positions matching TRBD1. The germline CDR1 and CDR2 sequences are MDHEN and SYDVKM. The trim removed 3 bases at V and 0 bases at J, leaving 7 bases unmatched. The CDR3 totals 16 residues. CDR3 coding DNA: TGTGCCAGCAGTTTGGTCCAGGGGGCTAACTCCTACGAGCAGTACTTC. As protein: CASSLVQGANSYEQYF.

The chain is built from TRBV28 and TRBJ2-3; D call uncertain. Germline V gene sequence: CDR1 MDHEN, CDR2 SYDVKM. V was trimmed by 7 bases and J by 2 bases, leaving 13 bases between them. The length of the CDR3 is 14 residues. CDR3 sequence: CASTLGSYTDTQYF. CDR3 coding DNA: TGTGCCAGCACATTGGGCTCATACACAGATACGCAGTATTTT. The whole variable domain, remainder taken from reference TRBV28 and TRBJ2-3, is DVKVTQSSRYLVKRTGEKVFLECVQDMDHENMFWYRQDPGLGLRLIYFSYDVKMKEKGDIPEGYSVSREKKERFSLILESASTNQTSMYLCASTLGSYTDTQYFGPGTRLTVL.

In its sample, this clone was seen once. CDR3 sequence: CAWMGTPGPLHF. CDR3 coding DNA: TGTGCCTGGATGGGGACGCCCGGACCCCTCCACTTT. This chain uses TRBV30 with TRBJ1-6; tentative D call: TRBD1 (5 bases). Germline loops: CDR1 GTSNPN, CDR2 SVGIG (reference sequence). Deletions cut 4 bases from V and 12 bases from J, with 13 bases between. CDR3 length: 12 residues.

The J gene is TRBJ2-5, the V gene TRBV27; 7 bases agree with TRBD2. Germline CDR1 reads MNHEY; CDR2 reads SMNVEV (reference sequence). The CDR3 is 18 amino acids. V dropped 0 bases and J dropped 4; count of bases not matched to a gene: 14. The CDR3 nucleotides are TGTGCCAGCAGTTTATCGATAAGTGCAGGCGGGGGAGCAGAGACCCAGTACTTC. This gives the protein CASSLSISAGGGAETQYF.

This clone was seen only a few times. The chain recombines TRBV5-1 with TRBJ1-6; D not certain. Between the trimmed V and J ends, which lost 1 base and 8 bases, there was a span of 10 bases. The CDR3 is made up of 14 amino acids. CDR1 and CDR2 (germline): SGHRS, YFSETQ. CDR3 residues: CASSLTERDSPLHF. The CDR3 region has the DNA TGCGCCAGCAGCTTGACAGAGAGGGATTCACCCCTCCACTTT.

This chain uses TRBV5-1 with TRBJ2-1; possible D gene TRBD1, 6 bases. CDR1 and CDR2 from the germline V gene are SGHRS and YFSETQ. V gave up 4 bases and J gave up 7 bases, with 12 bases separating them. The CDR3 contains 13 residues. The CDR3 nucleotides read TGCGCCAGCAGCGGGGACAACGAAAATGAGCAGTTCTTC. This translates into CASSGDNENEQFF.

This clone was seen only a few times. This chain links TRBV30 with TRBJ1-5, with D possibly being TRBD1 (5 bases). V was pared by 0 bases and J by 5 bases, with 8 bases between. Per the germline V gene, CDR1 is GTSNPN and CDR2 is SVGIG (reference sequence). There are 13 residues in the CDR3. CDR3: CAWSVQADQPQHF. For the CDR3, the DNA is TGTGCCTGGAGTGTACAGGCGGATCAGCCCCAGCATTTT.